This entry lists 21 T cell receptor beta chains sequenced from one sample in a study of graft-versus-host responses after intestinal transplantation. Clones were read by immunoSEQ multiplex PCR, and TCRdb kept only the in-frame ones, dropping some. Among some 46,000 clones, about 95% were seen once, and the ten largest hold approximately 1.4%. The sequences come from PBMCs, collected approximately 350 days after intestinal transplant. The receptors were gathered from a human patient who received an intestinal transplant, so some T cells may come from the graft donor.

This clone was seen only once. Other nucleotide sequences from this sample produce the same CDR3. The genes are TRBV6-6 and TRBJ1-1, with a weak D call TRBD1 (5 bases). There are 14 residues in the CDR3. V was cut by 0 bases and J by 1 base, with 6 bases left in between. Germline CDR1 MNHNY, CDR2 SVGAGI (reference sequence). CDR3 residues: CASSYSGGNTEAFF. The CDR3 DNA reads TGTGCCAGCAGTTACTCGGGGGGGAACACTGAAGCTTTCTTT.

The chain joins TRBV5-6 to TRBJ2-5; perhaps TRBD1 as D (7 bases). The J call may be faulty, since TRBJ2-7 better matches the DNA end. This CDR3 region has 15 residues. CDR1 is SGHDT, CDR2 YYEEEE, per germline. CDR3 nucleotide sequence: TGTGCCAGCAGCGGACTACAGGGGACCTACTACGAGCAGTACTTC. Amino acids: CASSGLQGTYYEQYF.

About this clone: In the same sample, other DNA sequences code for this CDR3. The CDR3 sequence is CASSLGGGPGNEQFF. CDR3 DNA: TGTGCCAGCAGCTTAGGTGGGGGGCCTGGGAATGAGCAGTTCTTC. The rearrangement links TRBV11-2 to TRBJ2-1, with D perhaps being TRBD1 or TRBD2 (6 bases each). Trimming cost V 1 base and J 7 bases, with 14 bases left between them. Germline CDR1 SGHAT, CDR2 FQNNGV. CDR3 length equals 15 residues. The variable domain in full, completed from reference TRBV11-2 and TRBJ2-1, reads EAGVAQSPRYKIIEKRQSVAFWCNPISGHATLYWYQQILGQGPKLLIQFQNNGVVDDSQLPKDRFSAERLKGVDSTLKIQPAKLEDSAVYLCASSLGGGPGNEQFFGPGTRLTVL.

The chain employs TRBV11-2 and TRBJ2-7; possible D gene TRBD2, 6 bases. V was clipped by 4 bases and J by 2 bases, with 9 bases between them. There are 13 residues in the CDR3. Germline lookup yields CDR1 SGHAT and CDR2 FQNNGV. The CDR3 is CASSWAGTYEQYF. The DNA of the CDR3 is TGTGCCAGCAGCTGGGCGGGGACCTACGAGCAGTACTTC. The variable domain in full, with the rest retrieved from reference TRBV11-2 and TRBJ2-7, is EAGVAQSPRYKIIEKRQSVAFWCNPISGHATLYWYQQILGQGPKLLIQFQNNGVVDDSQLPKDRFSAERLKGVDSTLKIQPAKLEDSAVYLCASSWAGTYEQYFGPGTRLTVT.

The gene calls are TRBV6-5 and TRBJ1-5; no firm D call. The CDR3 extends over 13 amino acids. The V end lost 0 bases, the J end lost 3 bases, and 3 bases lay between the germline ends. Germline CDR1 is MNHEY and CDR2 is SVGAGI. CDR3 in amino acids: CASSYSDNQPQHF. CDR3 nucleotides: TGTGCCAGCAGTTACTCTGACAATCAGCCCCAGCATTTT.

This clone was found a few times. The genes are TRBV18 and TRBJ2-7; 7 bases are a match to TRBD1. The trim removed 3 bases at V and 9 bases at J, leaving 5 bases unmatched. Germline CDR1 KGHSH, CDR2 LQKENI. The CDR3 has 12 residues. CDR3 loop: CASSPTGDGQYF. In nucleotides, the CDR3 is TGTGCCAGCTCACCCACAGGGGACGGGCAGTACTTC. The whole variable domain, remainder taken from reference TRBV18 and TRBJ2-7, is NAGVMQNPRHLVRRRGQEARLRCSPMKGHSHVYWYRQLPEEGLKFMVYLQKENIIDESGMPKERFSAEFPKEGPSILRIQQVVRGDSAAYFCASSPTGDGQYFGPGTRLTVT.

The genes are TRBV6-1 and TRBJ2-5; 8 bases are shared with TRBD2. The length of the CDR3 is 14 residues. Trimming at V came to 0 bases and at J to 5 bases, leaving 2 bases not matched to a gene. Germline V lookup: CDR1 MNHNS, CDR2 SASEGT. CDR3 protein: CASSEATGGETQYF. The CDR3, as DNA: TGTGCCAGCAGTGAAGCGACGGGAGGGGAGACCCAGTACTTC.

The chain couples TRBV5-8 to TRBJ1-1; a weak D match, TRBD1 (6 bases). The CDR3 is 12 residues long. Germline V lookup: CDR1 SGHTS, CDR2 YDEGEE. Deletions cut 0 bases from V and 8 bases from J, with 8 bases between. CDR3 DNA sequence: TGTGCCAGCAGCTTGGGGGGGCTAGAAGCTTTCTTT. Protein: CASSLGGLEAFF.

The CDR3 region has the DNA TGTGCCAGCAGCCAGGGTCGGAACACTGAAGCTTTCTTT. Protein product: CASSQGRNTEAFF. The V gene is TRBV6-5, the J gene TRBJ1-1; TRBD1 is a possible D gene (5 bases). V lost 6 bases and J lost 1, with 9 bases in between. CDR1 and CDR2 (germline): MNHEY, SVGAGI. The CDR3 covers 13 residues.

V usage is TRBV10-2 and J usage is TRBJ2-5, with 9 bases aligning to TRBD1. V shed 6 bases, J shed 5 bases, and the junction held 7 bases outside the gene matches. The germline V gene encodes CDR1 WSHSY and CDR2 SAAADI. CDR3 length: 14 amino acids. Written as DNA, the CDR3 is TGCGCCAGCAGCCGATACAGGGGGCGGGAGACCCAGTACTTC. Protein product: CASSRYRGRETQYF.

In this sample, this clone turned up once. This sequence joins TRBV18 and TRBJ2-3, with D perhaps matching TRBD2 (5 bases). V gave up 3 bases and J gave up 0 bases, with 16 bases separating them. The CDR3 runs to 17 residues. Germline-derived CDR1 and CDR2 are KGHSH and LQKENI. CDR3 DNA sequence: TGTGCCAGCTCACCGCCCTTCGGAGCGGCTAGCACAGATACGCAGTATTTT. This translates into CASSPPFGAASTDTQYF.

The V gene is TRBV20-1, the J gene TRBJ2-5; D is unclear. Germline CDR1 reads DFQATT; CDR2 reads SNEGSKA (reference sequence). This CDR3 spans 11 amino acids. Trimming removed 6 bases at V and 2 bases at J, with 7 bases between. This chain's CDR3 is CSAARQETQYF. CDR3 DNA: TGCAGTGCAGCTAGGCAAGAGACCCAGTACTTC.

This clone was counted a single time. This chain uses TRBV6-5 with TRBJ1-6, with 9 positions matching TRBD1. Trimming took 5 bases from V and 9 from J; bases not matched to a gene: 5. The CDR3 totals 14 residues. CDR1 is MNHEY, CDR2 SVGAGI, per germline. CDR3 in DNA: TGTGCCAGCAGTCCCGACAGGGGGGTTTCACCCCTCCACTTT. Translation: CASSPDRGVSPLHF.

The V gene is TRBV5-1, the J gene TRBJ1-1, with D possibly matching TRBD1 (6 bases). The CDR3 spans 16 residues. Trimming pared 0 bases from V and 2 bases from J, leaving 14 bases between. The germline CDR1 and CDR2 sequences are SGHRS and YFSETQ. The CDR3 DNA follows: TGCGCCAGCAGCTTGGTTCCAGGGGTGATAAACACTGAAGCTTTCTTT. It yields the protein CASSLVPGVINTEAFF.

The chain is built from TRBV11-2 and TRBJ2-1; possibly TRBD2 for D (5 bases). V was cut by 2 bases and J by 7 bases, with 9 bases left in between. This CDR3 is built from 13 residues. Germline CDR1 reads SGHAT; CDR2 reads FQNNGV. The CDR3 DNA follows: TGTGCCAGCAGCTTACTACGGAGGAATGAGCAGTTCTTC. This sequence encodes CASSLLRRNEQFF.

The chain has TRBV11-3 and TRBJ1-5, with D maybe TRBD1 (5 bases). The CDR3 contains 16 residues. Germline loops: CDR1 SGHNT, CDR2 YENEEA. V lost 5 bases to trimming and J lost 9 bases, with 23 bases between them. The CDR3 loop reads CASSRKLAGDQGPQHF. In DNA, the CDR3 is TGTGCCAGCAGCCGCAAGCTAGCGGGGGACCAGGGGCCCCAGCATTTT.

The J gene is TRBJ2-7, the V gene TRBV5-1; D is undetermined. With 1 base removed from V and 3 bases from J, the gap between germline ends came to 8 bases. This CDR3 region has 13 residues. The germline CDR1 and CDR2 sequences are SGHRS and YFSETQ. The DNA for the CDR3 is TGCGCCAGCAGCTTGTATCCTGACTACGAGCAGTACTTC. This sequence encodes CASSLYPDYEQYF.

This chain links TRBV5-1 with TRBJ2-7, with 10 bases aligning to TRBD1. The CDR3 covers 16 residues. Germline lookup yields CDR1 SGHRS and CDR2 YFSETQ. Losses at the gene ends were 2 bases for V and 4 bases for J; bases not matched to a gene: 9. As DNA, the CDR3 is TGCGCCAGCAGCTTAAAAGGGGACAGGGGAAGATACGAGCAGTACTTC. Amino acids: CASSLKGDRGRYEQYF. Using reference TRBV5-1 and TRBJ2-7 for the parts outside the CDR3, the full variable domain is KAGVTQTPRYLIKTRGQQVTLSCSPISGHRSVSWYQQTPGQGLQFLFEYFSETQRNKGNFPGRFSGRQFSNSRSEMNVSTLELGDSALYLCASSLKGDRGRYEQYFGPGTRLTVT.

This rearrangement joins TRBV5-4 to TRBJ2-5, with D uncertain. V was cut by 2 bases and J by 4 bases, with 9 bases left in between. Per the germline V gene, CDR1 is SGHNT and CDR2 is YYREEE (reference sequence). The CDR3 covers 13 residues. The CDR3 region has the DNA TGTGCCAGCAGCTTCCCACGGCGAGAGACCCAGTACTTC. It codes for CASSFPRRETQYF.

This clone was detected once. The rearrangement uses TRBV7-9 and TRBJ2-2; TRBD1 aligns across 7 bases. Germline values: CDR1 SEHNR, CDR2 FQNEAQ (reference sequence). The CDR3 contains 16 residues. Trimming took 6 bases from V and 5 from J; bases not matched to a gene: 12. The CDR3 spells CASSSPTGFGTGELFF. The CDR3, as DNA: TGTGCCAGCAGTTCCCCGACAGGGTTTGGAACCGGGGAGCTGTTTTTT.

This sequence joins TRBV27 and TRBJ2-7; D not certain. Germline V gives CDR1 MNHEY, CDR2 SMNVEV (reference sequence). V lost 0 bases and J lost 0, with 12 bases in between. This CDR3 is built from 16 residues. This chain's CDR3 is CASSLSGLSLSYEQYF. The CDR3 DNA is TGTGCCAGCAGTTTATCTGGGCTAAGTCTCTCCTACGAGCAGTACTTC.